This T cell receptor (beta chain) stems from a study of shared clonotypes between healthy human individuals. Sequencing used immunoSEQ multiplex PCR; TCRdb keeps in-frame clones, though not all of them. Altogether over 150,000 clones are present, approximately 62% being singletons, with the ten largest covering more than 9%. CDR3 size: 12 residues. Per the germline V gene, CDR1 is SQVTM and CDR2 is ANQGSEA. The V and J ends lost 6 bases and 10 bases, in that order; junction bases with no gene match: 6. The gene calls are TRBV29-1 and TRBJ2-1; 10 nucleotides line up with TRBD1. The receptor was derived from a young man in good health. Input material: memory CD4+ T cells sorted from blood. Subset indicated: CD45RA-negative fraction. The CDR3 DNA reads TGCAGCGTAAGACAGGGGGCATGGGAGCAGTTCTTC. Residues: CSVRQGAWEQFF.